This T cell receptor beta chain appears in the sequencing data of a study of Siglec-9 on CD8 T cells in melanoma. TCRdb keeps only in-frame clones here, not all; method: immunoSEQ multiplex PCR. This table holds roughly 30,000 clones, 80% found once. The germline CDR1 and CDR2 sequences are LGHNA and YNFKEQ. This CDR3 has 15 residues. Trimming removed 0 bases at V and 3 bases at J, with 10 bases between. Specimen: Siglec-9- CD8+ T cells sorted from blood. The clonotype comes from a human donor in good health. The rearrangement uses TRBV4-2 and TRBJ2-3, with D hard to call. The CDR3 sequence: CASSQDLEQTDTQYF. The CDR3, as DNA: TGTGCCAGCAGCCAAGATCTCGAGCAAACAGATACGCAGTATTTT.